The T cell receptor (beta chain) under discussion was sequenced for a study of shared clonotypes between healthy human individuals. Here immunoSEQ multiplex PCR was the method, and the copy in TCRdb shows in-frame clones only, minus some. The table lists about 2 million clones, about 95% of them singletons. CD8 cells regarded as naive lacked CD45RO, were positively chosen for CCR7, and omitted terminally differentiated effector memory CD45RA+ cells. Sequencing input: naive CD8+ T cells sorted from blood. The receptor was isolated from a young man in good health.

Here the CDR3 reads CAISTTTSGSTDTQYF. The CDR3 nucleotides read TGTGCCATCAGCACTACGACTAGCGGTAGCACAGATACGCAGTATTTT. The chain links TRBV10-3 to TRBJ2-3; TRBD2 matches at 9 bases. Germline CDR1 reads ENHRY; CDR2 reads SYGVKD. This CDR3 contains 16 residues. With V trimmed by 6 bases and J by 0 bases, 7 bases remained unmatched.